This paragraph reports one T cell receptor (beta chain). This clone appeared a few times. The antigen this receptor binds is unknown. The input lacks base qualities; no much larger clone sits a single base away. The CDR3, from cysteine to phenylalanine, totals 14 residues. This entry keeps only the CDR3 DNA: 42 bases, framed from base 1. The trim is 4 bases for V and 4 bases for J, with a gap of 12 bases between the germline ends. Taken from the germline V gene, the CDR1 and CDR2 loops are SGHDT and YYEEEE. This sample is part of a study of blood T cell repertoires in COVID-19 (dated by TCRdb to 2020 to 2022). As for the study more broadly: Samples covering the acute and convalescent phases of COVID-19 were provided by collaborators in the United States, Italy and Spain. The material from the prospective study consisted of cDNA or gDNA derived from T cells, B-cell-depleted T cells, or PBMCs. Subjects who had been exposed to COVID-19, were actively infected with it, or had recovered from it provided the deeply sampled blood TCRbeta repertoires that made up the dataset. The repertoires were made available in a free public database intended to serve as a resource for research on the immune response to SARS-CoV-2. The samples were drawn from two sources: the first 160 participants of the ongoing ImmuneRACE study, and 1,254 subjects contributed by 6 global collaborators. The sample metadata nearly always contained a de-identified subject ID, COVID-19 status, age in years and sex. Where available, HLA class I and class II types were taken from metadata supplied by the sample provider and were not determined by assay-based typing. The paper's findings and limits, for the study overall: Clinical and demographic metadata were provided uncurated, with the amount varying by source and participant.

The collaborating institutions used their own protocols to collect whole blood in K2EDTA tubes. For TCRbeta analysis, collaborator samples were shipped as frozen whole blood, as isolated PBMCs, or as DNA extracted from either sample type. TCRbeta CDR3 regions were amplified from genomic DNA by means of the immunoSEQ Assay, a bias-controlled multiplex PCR. In the authors' own workflow: Nucleated cell counts per sample were estimated from amplification of reference gene primers within the assay. To quantify the absolute abundance of each unique TCRbeta CDR3 rearrangement, sequence reads were collapsed and filtered. Productive Simpson clonality was computed per sample as the square root of Simpson's diversity index over productive rearrangements. TCRdb took this table from immuneACCESS and kept in-frame rearrangements with V and J called. Such tables lack part of the clones; where checked against another copy, unresolved V genes explain under half of the gap, and the rest is unexplained. The V and J calls and clone size come from that table; D and trimming were worked out from the DNA. The sample includes 190,000 or so clones, with 80% to 90% observed a single time. Under 3% of the sample belongs to the ten largest clones.

The chain uses TRBV5-6 and TRBJ1-3, with no confidently assigned D gene. The sequenced sample consisted of peripheral blood. This receptor was taken from a man aged 50-59 years with active or convalescent COVID-19. The DNA reads TGTGCCAGCAGCCCCGGACTCTCGGGAAACACCATATATTTT. Translated, it reads CASSPGLSGNTIYF.